This T cell receptor (beta chain) was observed in a study of metastatic and nonmetastatic thyroid tumors. Study summary: Across peripheral blood and tumor or nodule tissue samples taken from malignant and benign thyroid patients, the repertoires were compared with one another. General study findings and limits: Compared with benign nodules, malignant thyroid tumors were reported to have significantly higher TCR beta diversity in both blood and tumor.

Every patient underwent thyroid surgery untreated. How the authors handled the data: The study took CDR3 differences across clinicopathological groups and made a distant-metastasis classifier for papillary thyroid cancer from them. TCRdb re-clonotyped the PCR reads via MiXCR. TCRdb's processing, not the authors', yielded these V and J calls. The table lists 15,000 or so clones, around a third of them singletons, with around 13% in the top ten. This CDR3 has 15 residues. After removal of 0 bases from V and 5 bases from J, the junction contained 5 bases not matched to a gene. Per germline, CDR1 LNHNV and CDR2 YYDKDF (reference sequence). This clone qualifies as medium-sized. Its antigen is as yet unknown.

The sequencing input was tumor tissue. The sequence derives from a male donor with papillary thyroid cancer or a benign thyroid nodule (not recorded which). Some clones in this sample may be carry-over from other donors' samples. The rearrangement joins TRBV15 to TRBJ2-7, with 9 bases lining up with TRBD1. CDR3 DNA: TGTGCCACCAGCAGAGAGGACAGGGGAAGGAACGAGCAGTACTTC. Protein sequence: CATSREDRGRNEQYF.